A single sample gave rise to the 28 T cell receptor beta chains below, sequenced in a study of blood T cell repertoires in COVID-19. Using immunoSEQ multiplex PCR, the repertoire was profiled, and TCRdb retains in-frame clones only, with some absent. The table has about 110,000 clones, roughly two thirds seen once. Specimen: peripheral blood. These receptors were collected from a human donor with acute or convalescent COVID-19. The donor label of this sample is uncertain.

The V gene is TRBV28, the J gene TRBJ2-3, with 7 positions matching TRBD1. J was trimmed by 0 bases and V by 5 bases; bases with no gene match: 8. From germline, CDR1 is MDHEN and CDR2 SYDVKM. CDR3 length: 16 residues. The CDR3 region is CASSRTGLTSTDTQYF. Here the CDR3 DNA reads TGTGCCAGCAGTCGGACAGGATTAACTAGCACAGATACGCAGTATTTT.

The chain carries TRBV2 and TRBJ1-5; D is ambiguous. The CDR3 has 15 residues. The V gene's germline CDR1 is SNHLY and CDR2 FYNNEI. V lost 8 bases to trimming and J lost 5 bases, with 19 bases between them. The CDR3 loop is CASRRVVHRDQPQHF. For the CDR3, the DNA is TGTGCCAGCCGGAGGGTCGTCCACCGAGATCAGCCCCAGCATTTT.

This clone was seen ten or more times. The rearrangement links TRBV30 to TRBJ1-5; the D gene is possibly TRBD1 (5 bases). Germline V gives CDR1 GTSNPN, CDR2 SVGIG (reference sequence). The length of the CDR3 is 15 residues. V lost 6 bases and J 4 bases, leaving 19 bases between the germline ends. The CDR3 DNA follows: TGTGCCTGTACCCCGGGACTTCCCCGAAATCAGCCCCAGCATTTT. Amino acid sequence: CACTPGLPRNQPQHF.

This clone was recorded once. The chain is built from TRBV2 and TRBJ1-2, with TRBD1 matching over 10 bases. Per the germline V gene, CDR1 is SNHLY and CDR2 is FYNNEI. The CDR3 extends over 14 amino acids. The ends lost 6 bases at V and 3 bases at J; junction bases unmatched: 4. Here the CDR3 DNA reads TGTGCCAGCAGACGACAGGGGGCCTACTATGGCTACACCTTC. Translation gives CASRRQGAYYGYTF.

This chain links TRBV5-1 with TRBJ1-1, with no clear D. Germline values: CDR1 SGHRS, CDR2 YFSETQ. There are 17 residues in the CDR3. V was shortened by 1 base and J by 1 base, with 17 bases between the two germline ends. The CDR3: CASSLSLGREPNTEAFF. CDR3 coding DNA: TGCGCCAGCAGCTTGTCTCTAGGACGGGAACCGAACACTGAAGCTTTCTTT.

This CDR3 reads CASSQDAAGIDSPLHF. DNA of the CDR3: TGCGCCAGCAGCCAAGATGCGGCAGGGATAGATTCACCCCTCCACTTT. The chain has TRBV4-1 and TRBJ1-6, with D perhaps matching TRBD1 (5 bases). CDR1 is MGHRA, CDR2 YSYEKL, per germline. Trimming removed 0 bases at V and 8 bases at J, with 14 bases between. The CDR3 spans 16 residues.

V usage is TRBV18 and J usage is TRBJ1-3; 7 bases fit TRBD1. J gave up 0 bases and V 4 bases, and 6 bases lay outside the gene matches. Germline V gene data show CDR1 as KGHSH and CDR2 as LQKENI. The CDR3 loop spans 16 amino acids. The CDR3 DNA follows: TGTGCCAGCTCACTTACAGGGGTCAGCTCTGGAAACACCATATATTTT. Translated, it gives CASSLTGVSSGNTIYF.

The table lists this clone with a few counts. The chain recombines TRBV19 with TRBJ2-7; maybe TRBD1 (5 bases). This CDR3 has 14 amino acids. The V and J ends lost 5 bases and 8 bases respectively, with 19 bases between them. The germline CDR1 and CDR2 sequences are LNHDA and SQIVND (reference sequence). CDR3 loop: CASSGPAGKGKQYF. CDR3 bases: TGTGCCAGTAGTGGTCCGGCAGGGAAAGGGAAGCAGTACTTC.

This clone was detected once. The V and J genes are TRBV2 and TRBJ1-5; D is perhaps TRBD1 (6 bases). Germline loops: CDR1 SNHLY, CDR2 FYNNEI. The CDR3 contains 15 residues. V shed 6 bases and J shed 3 bases, with 15 bases lying between them. The CDR3 DNA reads as TGTGCCAGCAGAGAAAAGGCAGGGGCCAATCAGCCCCAGCATTTT. Protein product: CASREKAGANQPQHF.

In this sample, this clone turned up once. The CDR3 sequence is CASSLGQANSIYF. The DNA for the CDR3 is TGTGCCAGCAGCTTAGGGCAGGCGAATTCCATATATTTT. This sequence joins TRBV11-2 and TRBJ1-3; D gene unclear. The CDR3 has 13 residues. V was clipped by 1 base and J by 11 bases, with 12 bases between them. Germline V gene lookup returns CDR1 SGHAT and CDR2 FQNNGV. The whole variable domain, remainder taken from reference TRBV11-2 and TRBJ1-3, is EAGVAQSPRYKIIEKRQSVAFWCNPISGHATLYWYQQILGQGPKLLIQFQNNGVVDDSQLPKDRFSAERLKGVDSTLKIQPAKLEDSAVYLCASSLGQANSIYFGEGSWLTVV.

This chain joins TRBV3-1 (or the pseudogene TRBV3-2) and TRBJ1-1; the D is unclear. CDR3 length: 13 residues. The V gene lost 3 bases and the J gene lost 2 bases, with 7 bases spanning the gap. CDR1 is LGHDT, CDR2 YNNKEL, per germline (reference sequence). This chain's CDR3 is CASSHTRNTEAFF. The CDR3 DNA follows: TGTGCCAGCAGCCACACTCGAAACACTGAAGCTTTCTTT.

This sequence joins TRBV6-2 or TRBV6-3 and TRBJ1-5; TRBD1 matches at 8 bases. The ends lost 4 bases at V and 7 bases at J; junction bases unmatched: 3. Germline-derived CDR1 and CDR2 are MNHEY and SVGEGT. This CDR3 comprises 13 residues. The CDR3, as DNA: TGTGCCAGCAGTTGGGACAGGTCCCAGCCCCAGCATTTT. This encodes CASSWDRSQPQHF.

This clone has just a few counts. The genes are TRBV28 and TRBJ2-7; D is uncertain. The CDR3 has 12 amino acids. The V and J ends lost 2 bases and 5 bases respectively, with 7 bases between them. Germline CDR1 reads MDHEN; CDR2 reads SYDVKM. CDR3 protein: CASSLGPHEQYV. The CDR3 bases are TGTGCCAGCAGTTTAGGCCCCCACGAGCAGTACGTC.

This clone was picked up a small number of times. The V and J genes are TRBV5-4 and TRBJ1-2; the D gene is possibly TRBD1 (6 bases). This CDR3 comprises 15 residues. The germline CDR1 and CDR2 sequences are SGHNT and YYREEE (reference sequence). V was shortened by 5 bases and J by 0 bases, with 14 bases between the two germline ends. The CDR3 region is CASRAQGLANYGYTF. The DNA for the CDR3 is TGTGCCAGCAGGGCGCAGGGGCTAGCTAACTATGGCTACACCTTC. The complete variable domain, with remaining parts taken from reference TRBV5-4 and TRBJ1-2, reads ETGVTQSPTHLIKTRGQQVTLRCSSQSGHNTVSWYQQALGQGPQFIFQYYREEENGRGNFPPRFSGLQFPNYSSELNVNALELDDSALYLCASRAQGLANYGYTFGSGTRLTVV.

This chain connects TRBV11-2 to TRBJ2-1; maybe TRBD1 (6 bases). Germline assignment: CDR1 SGHAT and CDR2 FQNNGV. The CDR3 loop spans 16 amino acids. The V and J ends lost 4 bases and 9 bases respectively, with 22 bases between them. In DNA, the CDR3 is TGTGCCAGCAGCTCCGCTGGGGTCAGGGGCAGATCTGAGCAGTTCTTC. It specifies CASSSAGVRGRSEQFF.

This clone was observed a single time. The chain uses TRBV27 and TRBJ2-1; 11 nucleotides align to TRBD2. The CDR3 totals 15 residues. The germline V gene has CDR1 MNHEY and CDR2 SMNVEV (reference sequence). The junction had 5 bases not matched to a gene; V was cut back by 1 base and J by 9 bases. The CDR3 bases are TGTGCCAGCAGTTTATTAGCGGGGGGGCTCAGTGAGCAGTTCTTC. Translation gives CASSLLAGGLSEQFF.

The chain employs TRBV15 and TRBJ1-5, with D unclear. Trimming shortened V by 1 base and J by 3 bases, and 13 bases separated the two germline ends. Germline values: CDR1 LNHNV, CDR2 YYDKDF (reference sequence). The CDR3 spans 16 residues. The chain's CDR3 is CATSRGEADYNQPQHF. The CDR3 DNA sequence: TGTGCCACCAGCAGAGGGGAGGCAGACTACAATCAGCCCCAGCATTTT.

In its sample, this clone was seen once. The CDR3 DNA reads TGCGCCAGCAGTGGGACTAGCGGGGGAGATACGCAGTATTTT. This sequence encodes CASSGTSGGDTQYF. This chain uses TRBV10-1 with TRBJ2-3; 13 bases are a match to TRBD2. This CDR3 has 14 amino acids. Germline V gene data show CDR1 as WNHNN and CDR2 as SYGVQD (reference sequence). V trimming: 4 bases; J trimming: 5 bases; junction bases outside the gene matches: 0.

The V and J genes are TRBV10-1 and TRBJ2-2; possibly TRBD2 for D (7 bases). Germline CDR1 is WNHNN and CDR2 is SYGVQD (reference sequence). Trimming took 5 bases from V and 6 from J, leaving 13 bases between them. The CDR3 sequence is 14 residues long. The CDR3 protein is CASSSAGASGELFF. In nucleotides, the CDR3 is TGCGCCAGCAGTTCGGCGGGGGCATCCGGGGAGCTGTTTTTT.

The chain is built from TRBV6-2 or TRBV6-3 and TRBJ2-3; TRBD2 matches 8 bases. V was pared by 5 bases and J by 7 bases, with 14 bases of the junction left unmatched. This CDR3 comprises 16 residues. Germline V gives CDR1 MNHEY, CDR2 SVGEGT. For the CDR3, the DNA is TGTGCCAGCAGTACCAGGGCGCGGGGGGCCCCCCATACGCAGTATTTT. Its translation: CASSTRARGAPHTQYF.

The chain has TRBV4-1 and TRBJ1-2; D is perhaps TRBD1 (5 bases). The V end was cut by 0 bases, the J end by 0 bases, with 20 bases between. CDR1 and CDR2 (germline): MGHRA, YSYEKL. The CDR3 runs 19 residues. Written as DNA, the CDR3 is TGCGCCAGCAGCCAAGAAGGGGTGGCGCGAAGATCCTCTAACTATGGCTACACCTTC. This gives the protein CASSQEGVARRSSNYGYTF.

The chain is built from TRBV30 and TRBJ1-2; D is undetermined. Trimming removed 0 bases at V and 0 bases at J, with 8 bases between. This CDR3 contains 14 residues. Germline values: CDR1 GTSNPN, CDR2 SVGIG (reference sequence). CDR3: CAWSVPRANYGYTF. The DNA for the CDR3 is TGTGCCTGGAGTGTCCCAAGAGCTAACTATGGCTACACCTTC. Using reference TRBV30 and TRBJ1-2 for the parts outside the CDR3, the full variable domain is SQTIHQWPATLVQPVGSPLSLECTVEGTSNPNLYWYRQAAGRGLQLLFYSVGIGQISSEVPQNLSASRPQDRQFILSSKKLLLSDSGFYLCAWSVPRANYGYTFGSGTRLTVV.

This clone is medium-sized (0.01 to 0.1%). The chain recombines TRBV9 with TRBJ2-2; unclear D gene. Germline V gene sequence: CDR1 SGDLS, CDR2 YYNGEE. The V end lost 0 bases, the J end lost 1 base, and 4 bases lay between the germline ends. CDR3 length: 14 amino acids. CDR3 sequence: CASSVAGNTGELFF. For the CDR3, the DNA is TGTGCCAGCAGCGTAGCGGGGAACACCGGGGAGCTGTTTTTT.

The chain couples TRBV19 to TRBJ2-1; 11 bases are shared with TRBD1. V lost 6 bases, J lost 3 bases, and 4 bases stayed unmatched. Germline V gene sequence: CDR1 LNHDA, CDR2 SQIVND (reference sequence). The CDR3 loop spans 15 amino acids. CDR3 residues: CASSGQGASYNEQFF. CDR3 in DNA: TGTGCCAGTAGCGGACAGGGGGCTAGCTACAATGAGCAGTTCTTC.

This chain connects TRBV29-1 to TRBJ2-5; D is uncertain. This CDR3 contains 12 residues. Germline assignment: CDR1 SQVTM and CDR2 ANQGSEA. The V end lost 0 bases, the J end lost 2 bases, and 4 bases lay between the germline ends. The CDR3 reads CSVEETQETQYF. DNA for the CDR3: TGCAGCGTTGAAGAGACTCAAGAGACCCAGTACTTC.

The V call is TRBV4-1, the J call TRBJ1-3, with 9 bases fitting TRBD1. V was clipped by 4 bases and J by 6 bases; unmatched bases: 10. This CDR3 comprises 16 residues. Per germline, CDR1 MGHRA and CDR2 YSYEKL. The CDR3 DNA follows: TGCGCCAGCAGCCTCCGTTGGGAACAGGGGGCAAACACCATATATTTT. Its translation: CASSLRWEQGANTIYF.

The chain couples TRBV6-5 to TRBJ1-1; D not resolved. Trimming took off 8 bases at V and 4 bases at J, with 20 bases between the two ends. Germline CDR1 is MNHEY and CDR2 is SVGAGI. The CDR3 spans 15 residues. This chain's CDR3 is CASLGSGPYGTEAFF. The CDR3 DNA reads TGTGCCAGCTTGGGGAGTGGACCCTACGGCACTGAAGCTTTCTTT.

The gene calls are TRBV5-1 and TRBJ2-3, with 7 bases aligning to TRBD1. Looked up from germline, CDR1 is SGHRS and CDR2 is YFSETQ. The V segment lost 2 bases and the J segment 3 bases; nucleotides outside the gene matches: 9. The CDR3 contains 16 residues. CDR3: CASSFFRQGGTDTQYF. The CDR3 DNA follows: TGCGCCAGCAGCTTCTTCAGACAGGGTGGTACAGATACGCAGTATTTT. Combining the CDR3 with reference TRBV5-1 and TRBJ2-3 gives the whole variable domain KAGVTQTPRYLIKTRGQQVTLSCSPISGHRSVSWYQQTPGQGLQFLFEYFSETQRNKGNFPGRFSGRQFSNSRSEMNVSTLELGDSALYLCASSFFRQGGTDTQYFGPGTRLTVL.